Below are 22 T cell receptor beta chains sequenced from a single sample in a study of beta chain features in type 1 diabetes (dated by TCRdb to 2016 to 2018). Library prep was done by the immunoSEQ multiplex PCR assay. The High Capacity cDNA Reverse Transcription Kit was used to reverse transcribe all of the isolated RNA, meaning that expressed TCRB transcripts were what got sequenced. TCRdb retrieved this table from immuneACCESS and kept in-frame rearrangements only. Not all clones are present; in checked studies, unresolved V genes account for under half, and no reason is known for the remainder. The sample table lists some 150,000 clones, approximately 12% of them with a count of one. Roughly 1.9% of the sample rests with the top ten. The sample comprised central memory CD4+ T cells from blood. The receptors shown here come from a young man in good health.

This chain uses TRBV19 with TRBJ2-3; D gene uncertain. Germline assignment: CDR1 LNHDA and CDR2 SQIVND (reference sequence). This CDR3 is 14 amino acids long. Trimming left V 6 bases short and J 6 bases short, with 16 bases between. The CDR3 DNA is TGTGCCAGTAGGCCTGGAAGACCAGCTGATACGCAGTATTTT. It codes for CASRPGRPADTQYF.

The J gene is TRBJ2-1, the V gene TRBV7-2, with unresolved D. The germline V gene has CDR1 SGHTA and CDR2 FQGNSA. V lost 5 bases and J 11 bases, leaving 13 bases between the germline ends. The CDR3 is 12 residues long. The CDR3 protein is CASSENTPKQFF. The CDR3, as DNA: TGTGCCAGCAGCGAGAATACACCTAAGCAGTTCTTC.

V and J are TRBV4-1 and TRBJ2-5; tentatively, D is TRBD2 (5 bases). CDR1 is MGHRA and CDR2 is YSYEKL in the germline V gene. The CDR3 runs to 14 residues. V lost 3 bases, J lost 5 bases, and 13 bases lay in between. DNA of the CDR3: TGCGCCAGCAGCCACCCCAGCCCGGGGGAGACCCAGTACTTC. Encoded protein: CASSHPSPGETQYF.

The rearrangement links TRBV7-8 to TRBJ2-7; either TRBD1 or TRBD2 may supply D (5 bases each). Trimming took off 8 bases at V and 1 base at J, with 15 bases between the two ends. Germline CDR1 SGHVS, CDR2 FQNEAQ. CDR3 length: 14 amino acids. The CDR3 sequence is CASGTQEWSYEQYF. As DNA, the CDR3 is TGTGCCAGCGGGACCCAGGAGTGGTCCTACGAGCAGTACTTC.

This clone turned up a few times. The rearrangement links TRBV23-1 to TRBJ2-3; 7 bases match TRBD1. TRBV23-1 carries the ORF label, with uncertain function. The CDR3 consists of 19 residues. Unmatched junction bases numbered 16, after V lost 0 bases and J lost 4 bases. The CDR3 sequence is CASSQSADFGQAIPDTQYF. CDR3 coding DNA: TGCGCCAGCAGTCAATCGGCGGACTTCGGACAGGCCATCCCAGATACGCAGTATTTT.

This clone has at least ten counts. The CDR3 spells CASSSGAWNEQFF. DNA of the CDR3: TGTGCCAGCAGCTCCGGGGCCTGGAATGAGCAGTTCTTC. The chain combines TRBV7-2 with TRBJ2-1; D may match TRBD1 or TRBD2 (5 bases each). Germline V CDR1 and CDR2: SGHTA, FQGNSA. The CDR3 is 13 residues long. Deletions cut 4 bases from V and 7 bases from J, with 11 bases between.

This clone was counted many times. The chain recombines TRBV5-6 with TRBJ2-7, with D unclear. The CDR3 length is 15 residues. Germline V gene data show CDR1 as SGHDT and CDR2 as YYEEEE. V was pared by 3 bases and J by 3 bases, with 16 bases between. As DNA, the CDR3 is TGTGCCAGCAGCTCCTACGATGCCCAGTACTACGAGCAGTACTTC. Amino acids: CASSSYDAQYYEQYF.

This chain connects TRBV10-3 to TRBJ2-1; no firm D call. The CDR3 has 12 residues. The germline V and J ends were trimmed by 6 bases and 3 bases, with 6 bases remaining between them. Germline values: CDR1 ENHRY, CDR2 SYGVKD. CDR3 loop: CAISLDYNEQFF. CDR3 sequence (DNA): TGTGCCATCAGCCTCGACTACAATGAGCAGTTCTTC.

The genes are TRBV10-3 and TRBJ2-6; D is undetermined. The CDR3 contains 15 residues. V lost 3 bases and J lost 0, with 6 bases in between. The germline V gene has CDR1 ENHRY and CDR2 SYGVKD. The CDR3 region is CAISDPSSGANVLTF. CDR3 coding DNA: TGTGCCATCAGTGACCCATCCTCTGGGGCCAACGTCCTGACTTTC.

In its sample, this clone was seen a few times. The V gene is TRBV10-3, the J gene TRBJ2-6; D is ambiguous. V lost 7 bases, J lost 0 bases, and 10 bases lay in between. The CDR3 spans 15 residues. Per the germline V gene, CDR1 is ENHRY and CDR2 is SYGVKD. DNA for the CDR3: TGTGCCATCACCAACACGGGCTCTGGGGCCAACGTCCTGACTTTC. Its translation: CAITNTGSGANVLTF.

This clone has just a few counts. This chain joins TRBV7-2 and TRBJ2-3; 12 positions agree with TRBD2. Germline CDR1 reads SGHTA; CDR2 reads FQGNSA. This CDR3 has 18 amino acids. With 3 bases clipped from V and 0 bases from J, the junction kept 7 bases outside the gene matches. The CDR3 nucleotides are TGTGCCAGCAGCTTGAGAGCTAGCGGGGGGGCAAGCACAGATACGCAGTATTTT. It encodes CASSLRASGGASTDTQYF.

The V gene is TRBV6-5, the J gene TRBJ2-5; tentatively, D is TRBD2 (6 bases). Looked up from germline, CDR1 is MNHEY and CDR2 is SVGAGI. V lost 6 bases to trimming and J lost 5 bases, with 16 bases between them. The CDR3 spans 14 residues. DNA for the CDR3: TGTGCCAGCAGCCCGACTAGATCGCAGGAGACCCAGTACTTC. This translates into CASSPTRSQETQYF.

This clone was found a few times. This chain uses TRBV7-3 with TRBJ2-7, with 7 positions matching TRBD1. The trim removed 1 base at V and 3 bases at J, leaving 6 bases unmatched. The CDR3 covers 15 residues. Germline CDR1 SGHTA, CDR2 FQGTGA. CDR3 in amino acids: CASSLMTGIFYEQYF. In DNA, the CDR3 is TGTGCCAGCAGCTTAATGACAGGGATTTTCTACGAGCAGTACTTC.

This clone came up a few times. CDR3 in amino acids: CASSKGGRGKDTQYF. CDR3 nucleotides: TGTGCCAGCAGCAAAGGGGGCAGGGGTAAAGATACGCAGTATTTT. This chain links TRBV21-1 with TRBJ2-3; TRBD1 reflects the table's D call only, with no check against the DNA. TRBV21-1 is given as a pseudogene. The CDR3 sequence is 15 residues long.

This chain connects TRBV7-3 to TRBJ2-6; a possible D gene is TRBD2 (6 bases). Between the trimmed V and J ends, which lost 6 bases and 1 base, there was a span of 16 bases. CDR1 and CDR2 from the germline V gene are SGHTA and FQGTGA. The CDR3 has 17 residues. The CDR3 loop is CASRRGLAVSGANVLTF. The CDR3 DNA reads TGTGCCAGCAGGCGGGGACTGGCAGTTTCTGGGGCCAACGTCCTGACTTTC. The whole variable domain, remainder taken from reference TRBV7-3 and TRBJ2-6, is GAGVSQTPSNKVTEKGKYVELRCDPISGHTALYWYRQSLGQGPEFLIYFQGTGAADDSGLPNDRFFAVRPEGSVSTLKIQRTERGDSAVYLCASRRGLAVSGANVLTFGAGSRLTVL.

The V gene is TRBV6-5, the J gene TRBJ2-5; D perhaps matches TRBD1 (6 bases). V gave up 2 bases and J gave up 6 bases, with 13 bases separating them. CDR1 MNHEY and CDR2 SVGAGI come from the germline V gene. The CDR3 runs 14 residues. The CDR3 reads CASSYSRGKKTQYF. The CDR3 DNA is TGTGCCAGCAGTTACAGCAGGGGCAAAAAGACCCAGTACTTC.

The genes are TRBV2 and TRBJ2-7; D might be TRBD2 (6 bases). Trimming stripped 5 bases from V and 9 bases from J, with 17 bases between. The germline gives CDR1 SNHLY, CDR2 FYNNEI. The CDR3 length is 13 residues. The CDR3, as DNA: TGTGCCAGCAGTACCGGGACTGCCCTATGGCAGTACTTC. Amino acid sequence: CASSTGTALWQYF. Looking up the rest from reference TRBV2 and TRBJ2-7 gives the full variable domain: EPEVTQTPSHQVTQMGQEVILRCVPISNHLYFYWYRQILGQKVEFLVSFYNNEISEKSEIFDDQFSVERPDGSNFTLKIRSTKLEDSAMYFCASSTGTALWQYFGPGTRLTVT.

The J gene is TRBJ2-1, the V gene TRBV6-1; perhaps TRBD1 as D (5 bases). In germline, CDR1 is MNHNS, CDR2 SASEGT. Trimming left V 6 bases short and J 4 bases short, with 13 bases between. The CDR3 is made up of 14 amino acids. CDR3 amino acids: CASRLLGLYNEQFF. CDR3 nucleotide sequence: TGTGCCAGCAGGCTCCTGGGGCTTTACAATGAGCAGTTCTTC.

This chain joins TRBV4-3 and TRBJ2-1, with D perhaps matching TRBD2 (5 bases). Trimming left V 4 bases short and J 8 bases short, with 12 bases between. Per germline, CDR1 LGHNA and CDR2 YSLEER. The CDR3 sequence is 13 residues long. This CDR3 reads CASSRAAWDEQFF. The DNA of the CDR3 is TGCGCCAGCAGCCGAGCGGCCTGGGATGAGCAGTTCTTC.

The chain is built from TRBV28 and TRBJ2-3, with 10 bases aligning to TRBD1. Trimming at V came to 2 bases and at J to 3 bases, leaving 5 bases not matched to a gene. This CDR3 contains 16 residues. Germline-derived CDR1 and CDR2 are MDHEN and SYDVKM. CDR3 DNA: TGTGCCAGCAGTTTAGTTGGACAGGGGGTGACAGATACGCAGTATTTT. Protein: CASSLVGQGVTDTQYF.

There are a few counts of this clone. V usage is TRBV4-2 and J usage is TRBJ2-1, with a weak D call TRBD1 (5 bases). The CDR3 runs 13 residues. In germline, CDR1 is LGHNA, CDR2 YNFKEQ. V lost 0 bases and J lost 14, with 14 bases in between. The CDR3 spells CASSQDPGWFEFF. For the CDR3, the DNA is TGTGCCAGCAGCCAAGACCCAGGGTGGTTTGAGTTCTTC.

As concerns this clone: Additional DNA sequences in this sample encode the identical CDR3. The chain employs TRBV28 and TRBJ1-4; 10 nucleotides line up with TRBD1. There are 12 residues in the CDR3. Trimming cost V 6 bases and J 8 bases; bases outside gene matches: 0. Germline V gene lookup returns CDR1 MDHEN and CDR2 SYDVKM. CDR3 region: CASRGQGEKLFF. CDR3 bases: TGTGCCAGCAGGGGACAGGGGGAAAAACTGTTTTTT.